This T cell receptor beta chain was captured in a study of blood T cell repertoires in COVID-19. As originally analysed: Researchers report that nucleated cell counts were estimated from reference gene primer amplification. Only in-frame clones appear in the TCRdb table, and some are missing; sequencing was by immunoSEQ multiplex PCR. That table supplies the V and J calls and clone size; D and trimming were determined from the DNA. Among some 190,000 clones listed, approximately 84% were seen once. The CDR3 runs 14 residues. The V gene end was trimmed by 3 bases and the J gene end by 10 bases; junction bases not matched to a gene: 8. Germline V gives CDR1 MRHNA, CDR2 SNTAGT.

The TCR originated in a woman aged 65 to 85 with active or convalescent COVID-19. The specimen was peripheral blood. The chain employs TRBV6-4 and TRBJ1-4; TRBD1 aligns across 7 bases. DNA of the CDR3: TGTGCCAGCAGTGATTCTAGACAGGGTGGAAAACTGTTTTTT. This gives the protein CASSDSRQGGKLFF.